This note documents a single T cell receptor beta chain sequence. Its target is unknown. This specimen belongs to a study of regulatory T cells in long-lasting Graves disease. Findings of the study overall: Lower TCR diversity characterized persistent Graves' patients relative to newly diagnosed patients. Persistent cases favored TRBV28, TRBJ1-2 and TRBJ2-5.

Documented time point: persistent/refractory GD, antithyroid drugs over 5 years with positive TRAb. Construction of the TCR library relied on RNA isolated from PBMCs. Germline V gives CDR1 LNHDA, CDR2 SQIVND (reference sequence). V dropped 9 bases and J dropped 2 bases, with 10 bases sitting between them. CDR3 length: 12 amino acids. Libraries of TCR beta came from iRepertoire HTBI primers plus Arm-PCR of CDR3 regions. In TCRdb, the multiplex PCR reads were re-called with MiXCR into one record per CDR3 protein. The sample carries around 460,000 distinct CDR3 sequences, around a fifth recorded once. The sample here was peripheral blood mononuclear cells (PBMCs), taken when the disease was refractory, from a patient treated with antithyroid drugs. The sequence was obtained from a female donor with Graves disease. V gene TRBV19 combines with J gene TRBJ1-1, with D tentatively TRBD1 (6 bases). The CDR3: CASKQGNTEAFF. The CDR3, as DNA: TGTGCCAGCAAACAGGGAAACACTGAAGCTTTCTTT.